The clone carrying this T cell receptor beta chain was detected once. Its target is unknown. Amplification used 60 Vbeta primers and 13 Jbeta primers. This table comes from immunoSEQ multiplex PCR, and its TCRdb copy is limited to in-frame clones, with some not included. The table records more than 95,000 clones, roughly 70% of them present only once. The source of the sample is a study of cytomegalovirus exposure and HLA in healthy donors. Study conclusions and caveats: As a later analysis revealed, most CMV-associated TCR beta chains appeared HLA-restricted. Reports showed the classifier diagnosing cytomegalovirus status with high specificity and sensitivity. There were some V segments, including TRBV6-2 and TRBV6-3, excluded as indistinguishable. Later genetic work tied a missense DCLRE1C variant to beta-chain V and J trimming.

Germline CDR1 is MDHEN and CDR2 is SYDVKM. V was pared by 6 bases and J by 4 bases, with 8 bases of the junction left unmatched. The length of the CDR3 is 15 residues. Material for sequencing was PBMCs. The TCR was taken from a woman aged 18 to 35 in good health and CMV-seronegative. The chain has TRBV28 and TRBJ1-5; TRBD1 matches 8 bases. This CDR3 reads CASSHRTGTNQPQHF. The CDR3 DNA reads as TGTGCCAGCAGCCACCGGACAGGGACGAATCAGCCCCAGCATTTT.